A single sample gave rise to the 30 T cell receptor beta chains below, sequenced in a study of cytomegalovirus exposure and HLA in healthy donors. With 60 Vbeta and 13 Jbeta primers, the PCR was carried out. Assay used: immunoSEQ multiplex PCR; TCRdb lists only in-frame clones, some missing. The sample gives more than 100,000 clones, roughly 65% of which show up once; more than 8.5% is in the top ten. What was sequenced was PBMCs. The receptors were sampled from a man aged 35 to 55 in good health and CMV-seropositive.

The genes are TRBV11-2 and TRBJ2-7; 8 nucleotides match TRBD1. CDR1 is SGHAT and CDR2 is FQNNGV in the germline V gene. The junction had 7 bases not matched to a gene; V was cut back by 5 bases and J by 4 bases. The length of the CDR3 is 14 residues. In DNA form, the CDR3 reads TGTGCCAGCAGCCCCACAGGGGGTGTGTACGAGCAGTACTTC. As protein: CASSPTGGVYEQYF.

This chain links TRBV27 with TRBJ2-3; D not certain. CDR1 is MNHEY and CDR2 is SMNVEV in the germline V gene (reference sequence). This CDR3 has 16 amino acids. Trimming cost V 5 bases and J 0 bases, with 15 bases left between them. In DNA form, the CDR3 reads TGTGCCAGCAGTCCCACCCGACAACTGAGCACAGATACGCAGTATTTT. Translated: CASSPTRQLSTDTQYF.

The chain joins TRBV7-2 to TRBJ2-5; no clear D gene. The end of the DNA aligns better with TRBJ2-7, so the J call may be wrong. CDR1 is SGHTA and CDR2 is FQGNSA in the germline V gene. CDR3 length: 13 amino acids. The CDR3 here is CASSFVDFGEQYF. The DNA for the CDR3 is TGTGCCAGCAGCTTCGTCGACTTCGGCGAGCAGTACTTC.

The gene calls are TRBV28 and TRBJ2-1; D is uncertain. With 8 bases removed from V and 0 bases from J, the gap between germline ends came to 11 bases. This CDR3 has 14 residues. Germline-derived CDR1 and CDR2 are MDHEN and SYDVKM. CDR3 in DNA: TGTGCCAGCTTTCCACCTAACTCCTACAATGAGCAGTTCTTC. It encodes CASFPPNSYNEQFF.

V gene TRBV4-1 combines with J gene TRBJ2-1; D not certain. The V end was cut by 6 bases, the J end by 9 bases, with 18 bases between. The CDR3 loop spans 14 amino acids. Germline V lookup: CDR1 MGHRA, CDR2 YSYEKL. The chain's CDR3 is CASRPADTTGEQFF. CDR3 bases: TGCGCCAGCAGGCCCGCGGATACTACCGGTGAGCAGTTCTTC.

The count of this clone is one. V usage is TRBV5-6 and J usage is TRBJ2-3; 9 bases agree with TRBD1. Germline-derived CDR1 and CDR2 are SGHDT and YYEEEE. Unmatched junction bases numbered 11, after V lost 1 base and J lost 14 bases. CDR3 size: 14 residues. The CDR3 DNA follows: TGTGCCAGCAGCTTGAACGGACAGGGGACAAGGTGGTATTTT. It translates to CASSLNGQGTRWYF.

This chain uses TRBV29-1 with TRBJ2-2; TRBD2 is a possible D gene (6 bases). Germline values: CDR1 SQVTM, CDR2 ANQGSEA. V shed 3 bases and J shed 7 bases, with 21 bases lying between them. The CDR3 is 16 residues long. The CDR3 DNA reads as TGCAGCGTTGAGGGTGGTGGGGGGAGGTCGAACGGGGAGCTGTTTTTT. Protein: CSVEGGGGRSNGELFF.

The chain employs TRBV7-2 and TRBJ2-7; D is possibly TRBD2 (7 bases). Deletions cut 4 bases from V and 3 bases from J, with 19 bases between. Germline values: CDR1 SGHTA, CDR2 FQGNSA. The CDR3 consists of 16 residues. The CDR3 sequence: CASSSQPRGAGYEQYF. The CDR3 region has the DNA TGTGCCAGCAGCTCCCAACCTCGGGGGGCGGGCTACGAGCAGTACTTC.

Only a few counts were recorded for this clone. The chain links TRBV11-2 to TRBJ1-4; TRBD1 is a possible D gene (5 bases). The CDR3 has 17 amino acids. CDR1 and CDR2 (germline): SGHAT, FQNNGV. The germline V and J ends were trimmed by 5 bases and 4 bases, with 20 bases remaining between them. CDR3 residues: CASSQRGQGWINEKLFF. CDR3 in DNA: TGTGCCAGCAGCCAGCGGGGCCAGGGATGGATTAATGAAAAACTGTTTTTT.

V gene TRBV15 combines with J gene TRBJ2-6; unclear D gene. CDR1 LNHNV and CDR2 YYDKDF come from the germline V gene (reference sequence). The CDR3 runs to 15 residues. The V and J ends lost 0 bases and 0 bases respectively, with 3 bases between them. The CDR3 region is CATSRDNSGANVLTF. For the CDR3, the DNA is TGTGCCACCAGCAGAGACAACTCTGGGGCCAACGTCCTGACTTTC.

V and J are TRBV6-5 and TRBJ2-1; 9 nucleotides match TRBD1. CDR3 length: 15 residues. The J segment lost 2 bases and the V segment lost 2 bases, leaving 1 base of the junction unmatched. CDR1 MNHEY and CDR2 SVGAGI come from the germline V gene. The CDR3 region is CASSYGQGTYNEQFF. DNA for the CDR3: TGTGCCAGCAGTTACGGACAGGGGACCTACAATGAGCAGTTCTTC.

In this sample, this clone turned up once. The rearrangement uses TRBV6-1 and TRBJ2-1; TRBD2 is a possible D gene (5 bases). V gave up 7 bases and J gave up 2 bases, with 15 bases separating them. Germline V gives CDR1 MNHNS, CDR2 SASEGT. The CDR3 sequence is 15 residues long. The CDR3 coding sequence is TGTGCCAGCATTATAAGCGGTCCTGCCTACAATGAGCAGTTCTTC. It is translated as CASIISGPAYNEQFF.

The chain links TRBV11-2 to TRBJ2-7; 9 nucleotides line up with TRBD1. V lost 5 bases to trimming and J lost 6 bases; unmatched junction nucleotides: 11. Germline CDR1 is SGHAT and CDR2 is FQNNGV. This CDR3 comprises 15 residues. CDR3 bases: TGTGCCAGCAGCCACCCGACAGGGGGGGACTTCGAGCAGTACTTC. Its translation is CASSHPTGGDFEQYF.

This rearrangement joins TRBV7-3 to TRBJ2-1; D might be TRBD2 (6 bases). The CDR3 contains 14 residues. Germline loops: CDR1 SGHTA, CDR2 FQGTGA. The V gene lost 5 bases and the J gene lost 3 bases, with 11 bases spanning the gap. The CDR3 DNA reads TGTGCCAGCAGCCCGCAGGACTACTACAATGAGCAGTTCTTC. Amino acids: CASSPQDYYNEQFF.

The CDR3 DNA sequence: TGTGCCAGCAGCGACAGGGTTGGGGATCAGCCCCAGCATTTT. This translates into CASSDRVGDQPQHF. V usage is TRBV6-5 and J usage is TRBJ1-5, with 7 bases that match TRBD1. This CDR3 region has 14 residues. Germline loops: CDR1 MNHEY, CDR2 SVGAGI. With 6 bases clipped from V and 5 bases from J, the junction kept 7 bases outside the gene matches.

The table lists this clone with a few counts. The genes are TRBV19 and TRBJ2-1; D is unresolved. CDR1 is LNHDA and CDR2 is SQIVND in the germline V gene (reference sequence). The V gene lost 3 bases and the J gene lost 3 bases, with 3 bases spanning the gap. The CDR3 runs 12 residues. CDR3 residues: CASSIFYNEQFF. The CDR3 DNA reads TGTGCCAGTAGTATCTTCTACAATGAGCAGTTCTTC. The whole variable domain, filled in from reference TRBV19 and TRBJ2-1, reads DGGITQSPKYLFRKEGQNVTLSCEQNLNHDAMYWYRQDPGQGLRLIYYSQIVNDFQKGDIAEGYSVSREKKESFPLTVTSAQKNPTAFYLCASSIFYNEQFFGPGTRLTVL.

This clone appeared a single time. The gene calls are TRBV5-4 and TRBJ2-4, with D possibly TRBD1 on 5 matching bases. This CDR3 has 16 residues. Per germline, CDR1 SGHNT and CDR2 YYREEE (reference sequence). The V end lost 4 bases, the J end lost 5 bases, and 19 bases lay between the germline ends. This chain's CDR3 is CASSPKVGADENIQYF. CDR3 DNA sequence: TGTGCCAGCAGCCCTAAGGTTGGGGCGGATGAAAACATTCAGTACTTC.

The CDR3 DNA is TGTGCCAGCGGGAGGACAGGGGGAAATGAGCAGTTCTTC. Amino acid sequence: CASGRTGGNEQFF. The rearrangement joins TRBV5-6 to TRBJ2-1; 10 bases align to TRBD1. Germline V gene data show CDR1 as SGHDT and CDR2 as YYEEEE. The CDR3 consists of 13 residues. Germline trimming cut 7 bases from V and 7 bases from J; bases unmatched to any gene: 5.

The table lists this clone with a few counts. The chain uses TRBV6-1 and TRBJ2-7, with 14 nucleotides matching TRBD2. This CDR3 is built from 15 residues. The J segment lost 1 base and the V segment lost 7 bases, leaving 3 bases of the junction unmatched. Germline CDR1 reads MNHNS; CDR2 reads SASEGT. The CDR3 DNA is TGTGCCAGCATGAGGACTAGCGGGAGGTCCTACGAGCAGTACTTC. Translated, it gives CASMRTSGRSYEQYF.

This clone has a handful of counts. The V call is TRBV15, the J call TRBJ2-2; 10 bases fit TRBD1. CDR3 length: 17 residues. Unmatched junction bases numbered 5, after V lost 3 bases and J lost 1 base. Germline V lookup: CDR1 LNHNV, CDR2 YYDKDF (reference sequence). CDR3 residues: CATSSTRTGGNTGELFF. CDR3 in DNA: TGTGCCACCAGCAGCACCCGGACAGGGGGGAACACCGGGGAGCTGTTTTTT. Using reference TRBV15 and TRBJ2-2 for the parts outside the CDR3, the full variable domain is DAMVIQNPRYQVTQFGKPVTLSCSQTLNHNVMYWYQQKSSQAPKLLFHYYDKDFNNEADTPDNFQSRRPNTSFCFLDIRSPGLGDTAMYLCATSSTRTGGNTGELFFGEGSRLTVL.

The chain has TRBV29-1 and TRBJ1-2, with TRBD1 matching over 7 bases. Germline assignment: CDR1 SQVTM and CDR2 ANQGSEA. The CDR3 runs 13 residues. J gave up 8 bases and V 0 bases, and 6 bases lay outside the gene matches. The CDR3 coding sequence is TGCAGCGTTGAAGATTTAGGGGGCGCGGGCTACACCTTC. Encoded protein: CSVEDLGGAGYTF.

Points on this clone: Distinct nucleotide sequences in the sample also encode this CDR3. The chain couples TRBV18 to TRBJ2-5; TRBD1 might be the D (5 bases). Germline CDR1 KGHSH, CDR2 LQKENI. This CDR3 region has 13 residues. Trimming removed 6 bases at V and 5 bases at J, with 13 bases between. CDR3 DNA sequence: TGTGCCAGCTCTCCCCAAGGGGCTGAGACCCAGTACTTC. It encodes CASSPQGAETQYF.

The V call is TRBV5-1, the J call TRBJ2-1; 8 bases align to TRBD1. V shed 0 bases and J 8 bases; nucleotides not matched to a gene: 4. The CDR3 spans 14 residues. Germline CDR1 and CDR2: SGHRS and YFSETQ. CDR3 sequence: CASSLGQGRYEQFF. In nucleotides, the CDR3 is TGCGCCAGCAGCTTGGGACAGGGGAGGTATGAGCAGTTCTTC. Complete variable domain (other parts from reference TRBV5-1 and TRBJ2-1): KAGVTQTPRYLIKTRGQQVTLSCSPISGHRSVSWYQQTPGQGLQFLFEYFSETQRNKGNFPGRFSGRQFSNSRSEMNVSTLELGDSALYLCASSLGQGRYEQFFGPGTRLTVL.

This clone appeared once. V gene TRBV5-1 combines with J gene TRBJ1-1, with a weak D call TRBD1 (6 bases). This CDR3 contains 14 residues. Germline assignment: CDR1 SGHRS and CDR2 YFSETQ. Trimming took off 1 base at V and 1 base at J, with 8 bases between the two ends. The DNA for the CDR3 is TGCGCCAGCAGCTTGTCCAGGGGGAACACTGAAGCTTTCTTT. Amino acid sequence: CASSLSRGNTEAFF.

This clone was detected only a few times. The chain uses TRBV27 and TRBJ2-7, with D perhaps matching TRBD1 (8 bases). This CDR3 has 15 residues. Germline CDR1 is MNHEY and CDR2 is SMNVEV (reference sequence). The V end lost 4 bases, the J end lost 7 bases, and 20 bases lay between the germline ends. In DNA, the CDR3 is TGTGCCAGCAGTTCTCACAGGGGGGGTGCGGGGGAGCAGTACTTC. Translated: CASSSHRGGAGEQYF.

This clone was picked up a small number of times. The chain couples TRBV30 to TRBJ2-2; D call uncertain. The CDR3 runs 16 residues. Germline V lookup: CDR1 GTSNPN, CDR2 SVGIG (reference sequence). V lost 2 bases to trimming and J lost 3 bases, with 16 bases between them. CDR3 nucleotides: TGTGCCTGGAGTCTCGCTAATATGTTCCACACCGGGGAGCTGTTTTTT. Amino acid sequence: CAWSLANMFHTGELFF. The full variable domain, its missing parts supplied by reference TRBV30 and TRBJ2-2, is SQTIHQWPATLVQPVGSPLSLECTVEGTSNPNLYWYRQAAGRGLQLLFYSVGIGQISSEVPQNLSASRPQDRQFILSSKKLLLSDSGFYLCAWSLANMFHTGELFFGEGSRLTVL.

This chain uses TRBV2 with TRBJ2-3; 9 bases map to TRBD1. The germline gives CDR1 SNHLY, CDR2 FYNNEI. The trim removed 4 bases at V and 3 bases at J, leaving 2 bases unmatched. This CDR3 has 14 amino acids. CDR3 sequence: CASSATGGTDTQYF. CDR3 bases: TGTGCCAGCAGTGCGACAGGGGGAACAGATACGCAGTATTTT.

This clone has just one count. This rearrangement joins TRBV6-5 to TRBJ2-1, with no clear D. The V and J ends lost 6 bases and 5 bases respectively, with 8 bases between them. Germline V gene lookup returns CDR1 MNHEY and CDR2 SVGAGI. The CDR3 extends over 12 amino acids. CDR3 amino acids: CASSFAHNEQFF. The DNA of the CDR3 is TGTGCCAGCAGCTTCGCGCACAATGAGCAGTTCTTC.

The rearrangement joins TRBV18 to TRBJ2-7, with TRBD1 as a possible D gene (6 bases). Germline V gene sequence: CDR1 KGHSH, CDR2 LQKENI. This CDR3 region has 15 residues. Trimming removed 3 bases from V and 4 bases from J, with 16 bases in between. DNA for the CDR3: TGTGCCAGCTCACCTTCGTGGACAGCAGCTTACGAGCAGTACTTC. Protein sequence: CASSPSWTAAYEQYF.

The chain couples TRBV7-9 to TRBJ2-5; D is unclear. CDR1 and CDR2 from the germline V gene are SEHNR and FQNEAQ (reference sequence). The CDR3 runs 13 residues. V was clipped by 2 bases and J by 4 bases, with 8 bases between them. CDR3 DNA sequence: TGTGCCAGCAGCTTAATCTCGGGAGAGACCCAGTACTTC. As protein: CASSLISGETQYF.